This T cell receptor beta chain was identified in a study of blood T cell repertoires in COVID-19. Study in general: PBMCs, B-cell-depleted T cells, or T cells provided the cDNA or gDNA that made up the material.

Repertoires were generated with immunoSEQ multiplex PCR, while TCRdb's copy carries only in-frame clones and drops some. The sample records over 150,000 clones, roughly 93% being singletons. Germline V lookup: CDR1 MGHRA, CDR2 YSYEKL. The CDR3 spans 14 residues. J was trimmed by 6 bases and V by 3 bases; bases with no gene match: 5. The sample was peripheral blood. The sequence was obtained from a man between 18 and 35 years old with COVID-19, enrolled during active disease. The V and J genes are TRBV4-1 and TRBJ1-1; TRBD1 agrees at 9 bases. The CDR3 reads CASSQRGQGSEAFF. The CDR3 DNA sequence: TGCGCCAGCAGCCAGAGGGGACAGGGCTCTGAAGCTTTCTTT.